Sequencing of this TCR beta chain was carried out in a study of response to subunit inactivated influenza vaccine. Study findings and constraints: Authors suggested that a seasonal influenza vaccination recruits few new T cells each time.

TCRdb re-called the RT-PCR reads with MiXCR, one entry per CDR3 protein. The table records 150,000 to 200,000 distinct CDR3 sequences, about 10% of them present only once. Remarks on this clonotype: The antigen is undetermined.

In germline, CDR1 is MDHEN, CDR2 SYDVKM. The CDR3 covers 15 residues. The germline V and J ends were trimmed by 3 bases and 3 bases, with 14 bases remaining between them. The source is a man aged 45 to 70 who received an inactivated influenza vaccine. This sequence joins TRBV28 and TRBJ2-5; weak D call: TRBD2 (6 bases). Material: CD8+ T cells sorted from PBMCs, obtained 23 months after vaccination. This CDR3 is CASSLGIGGKETQYF. For the CDR3, the DNA is TGTGCCAGCAGTTTGGGAATCGGCGGGAAAGAGACCCAGTACTTC.